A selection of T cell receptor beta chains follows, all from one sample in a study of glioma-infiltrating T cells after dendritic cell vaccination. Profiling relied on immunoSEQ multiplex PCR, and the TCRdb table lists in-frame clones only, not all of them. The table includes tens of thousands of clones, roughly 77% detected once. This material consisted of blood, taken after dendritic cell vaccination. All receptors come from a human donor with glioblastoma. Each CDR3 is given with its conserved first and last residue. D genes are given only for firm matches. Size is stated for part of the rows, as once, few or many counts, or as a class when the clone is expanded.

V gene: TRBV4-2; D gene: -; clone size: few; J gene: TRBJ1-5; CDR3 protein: CASSQDLSTVNQPQHF; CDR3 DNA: TGTGCCAGCAGCCAAGATCTTTCCACAGTCAATCAGCCCCAGCATTTT
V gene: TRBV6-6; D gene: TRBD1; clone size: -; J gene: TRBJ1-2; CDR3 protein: CASSFGQGGNYGYTF; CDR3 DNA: TGTGCCAGCAGTTTTGGACAGGGAGGAAACTATGGCTACACCTTC
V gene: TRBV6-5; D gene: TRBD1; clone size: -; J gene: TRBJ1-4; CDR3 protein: CASSRQGDANEKLFF; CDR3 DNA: TGTGCCAGCAGTAGACAGGGTGATGCTAATGAAAAACTGTTTTTT
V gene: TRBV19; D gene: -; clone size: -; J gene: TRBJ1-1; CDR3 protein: CASKGTSDEAFF; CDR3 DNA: TGTGCCAGTAAAGGGACATCGGATGAAGCTTTCTTT
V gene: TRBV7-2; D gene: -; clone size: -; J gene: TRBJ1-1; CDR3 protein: CASSLVVGQRNTEAFF; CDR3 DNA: TGTGCCAGCAGCTTAGTTGTCGGACAGAGAAACACTGAAGCTTTCTTT
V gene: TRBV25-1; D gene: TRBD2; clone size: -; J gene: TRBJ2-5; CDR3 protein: CASSPKLTSGGKTQYF; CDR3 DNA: TGTGCCAGCAGTCCAAAACTCACGAGCGGGGGAAAGACCCAGTACTTC
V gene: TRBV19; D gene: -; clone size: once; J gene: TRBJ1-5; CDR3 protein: CASSQNRPNQPQHF; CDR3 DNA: TGTGCCAGTAGCCAAAACAGGCCGAATCAGCCCCAGCATTTT
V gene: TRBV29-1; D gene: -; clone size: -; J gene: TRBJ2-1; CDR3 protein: CSVEGQTSYNEQFF; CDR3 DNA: TGCAGCGTTGAGGGACAAACATCTTACAATGAGCAGTTCTTC
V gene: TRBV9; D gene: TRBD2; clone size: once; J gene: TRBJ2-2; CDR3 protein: CASSVVVTSGKGELFF; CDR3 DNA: TGTGCCAGCAGCGTAGTTGTGACTAGCGGGAAAGGGGAGCTGTTTTTT
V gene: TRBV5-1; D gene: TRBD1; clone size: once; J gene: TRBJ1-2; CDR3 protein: CASSDQGTANGYTF; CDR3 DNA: TGCGCCAGCAGCGACCAGGGGACAGCTAATGGCTACACCTTC
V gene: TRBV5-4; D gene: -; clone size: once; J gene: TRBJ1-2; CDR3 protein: CASSPGTTFRYGYTF; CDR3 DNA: TGTGCCAGCAGCCCTGGGACTACCTTCCGATATGGCTACACCTTC
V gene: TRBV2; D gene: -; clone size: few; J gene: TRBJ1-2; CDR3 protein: CASRPMPELF; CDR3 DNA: TGTGCCAGCAGGCCGATGCCCGAGCTATTC
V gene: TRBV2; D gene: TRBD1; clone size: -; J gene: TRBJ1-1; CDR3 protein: CASPRDRGLGEAFF; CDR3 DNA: TGTGCCAGCCCTCGGGACAGGGGGCTCGGTGAAGCTTTCTTT
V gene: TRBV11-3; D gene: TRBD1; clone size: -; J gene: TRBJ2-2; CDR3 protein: CASSSGQGRGNTGELFF; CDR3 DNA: TGTGCCAGCAGCTCGGGACAGGGAAGGGGAAACACCGGGGAGCTGTTTTTT
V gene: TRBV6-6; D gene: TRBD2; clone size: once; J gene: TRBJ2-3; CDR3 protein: CASKASGGGFTDTQYF; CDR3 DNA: TGTGCCAGCAAAGCTAGCGGGGGGGGATTCACAGATACGCAGTATTTT
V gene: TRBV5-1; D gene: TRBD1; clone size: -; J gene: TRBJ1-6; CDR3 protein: CASSATGRSPLHF; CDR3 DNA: TGCGCCAGCAGCGCGACAGGGAGATCACCCCTCCACTTT
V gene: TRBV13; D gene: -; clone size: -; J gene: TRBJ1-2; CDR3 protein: CASSLGRPYGYTF; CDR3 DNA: TGTGCCAGCAGCCTAGGGAGGCCCTATGGCTACACCTTC
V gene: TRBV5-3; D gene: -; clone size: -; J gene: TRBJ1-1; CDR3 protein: CAKGDGGTEAFF; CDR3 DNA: TGTGCCAAAGGAGATGGTGGCACTGAAGCTTTCTTT
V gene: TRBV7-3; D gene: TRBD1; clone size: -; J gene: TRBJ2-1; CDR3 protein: CASSNTGGSYNEQFF; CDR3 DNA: TGTGCCAGCAGCAATACAGGGGGGTCCTACAATGAGCAGTTCTTC
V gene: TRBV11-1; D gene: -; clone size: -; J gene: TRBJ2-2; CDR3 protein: CASSRGNTGELFF; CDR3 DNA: TGTGCCAGCAGTAGGGGAAACACCGGGGAGCTGTTTTTT
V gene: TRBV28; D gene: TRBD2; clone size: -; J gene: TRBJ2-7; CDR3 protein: CASSSTAGAYEQYF; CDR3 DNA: TGTGCCAGCAGTTCAACAGCGGGAGCCTACGAGCAGTACTTC
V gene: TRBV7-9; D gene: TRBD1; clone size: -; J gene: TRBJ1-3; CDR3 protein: CASSPSGTGPSGNTIYF; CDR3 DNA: TGTGCCAGCAGCCCGAGCGGGACAGGGCCTTCCGGAAACACCATATATTTT
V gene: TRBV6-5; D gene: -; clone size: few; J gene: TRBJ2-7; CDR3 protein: CASSYSTGGSSYEQYF; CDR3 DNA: TGTGCCAGCAGTTACTCCACCGGAGGAAGCTCCTACGAGCAGTACTTC
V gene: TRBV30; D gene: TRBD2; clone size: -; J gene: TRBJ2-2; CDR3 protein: CAWSVREEDTGELFF; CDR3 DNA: TGTGCCTGGAGTGTGCGGGAGGAGGACACCGGGGAGCTGTTTTTT
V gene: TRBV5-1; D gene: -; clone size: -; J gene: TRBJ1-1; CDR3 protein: CASSLGDNLNTEAFF; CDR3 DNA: TGCGCCAGCAGCTTGGGAGACAACCTGAACACTGAAGCTTTCTTT
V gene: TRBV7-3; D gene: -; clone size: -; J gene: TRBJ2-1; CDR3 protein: CASSRGSRGNEQFF; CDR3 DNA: TGTGCCAGCAGCCGGGGATCCAGGGGCAATGAGCAGTTCTTC
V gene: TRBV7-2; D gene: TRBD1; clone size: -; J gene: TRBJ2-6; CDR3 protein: CASSLGWGQALSGANVLTF; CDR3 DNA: TGTGCCAGCAGCTTAGGATGGGGACAGGCCCTCTCTGGGGCCAACGTCCTGACTTTC
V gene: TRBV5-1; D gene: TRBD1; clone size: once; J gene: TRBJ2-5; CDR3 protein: CASSEGTGVKETQYF; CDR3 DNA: TGCGCCAGCAGCGAAGGGACAGGGGTGAAAGAGACCCAGTACTTC
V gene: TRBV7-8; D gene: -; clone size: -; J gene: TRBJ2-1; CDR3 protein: CASSLDGTEYNEQFF; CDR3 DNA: TGTGCCAGCAGCTTAGATGGCACAGAATACAATGAGCAGTTCTTC
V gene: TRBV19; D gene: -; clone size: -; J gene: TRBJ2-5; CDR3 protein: CASSIGQYQETQYF; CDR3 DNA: TGTGCCAGTAGTATTGGGCAGTACCAAGAGACCCAGTACTTC
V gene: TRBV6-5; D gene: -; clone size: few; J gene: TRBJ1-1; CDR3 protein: CASFQSYAGSSGAFF; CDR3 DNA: TGTGCCAGCTTCCAATCCTACGCCGGGTCCTCGGGAGCTTTCTTT
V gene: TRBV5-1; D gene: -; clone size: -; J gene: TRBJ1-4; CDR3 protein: CASSGTGANEKLFF; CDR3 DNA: TGCGCCAGCAGCGGGACGGGGGCTAATGAAAAACTGTTTTTT
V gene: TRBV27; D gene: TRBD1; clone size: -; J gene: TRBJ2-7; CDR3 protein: CASGQGMANEQYF; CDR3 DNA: TGTGCCAGCGGACAGGGGATGGCGAACGAGCAGTACTTC
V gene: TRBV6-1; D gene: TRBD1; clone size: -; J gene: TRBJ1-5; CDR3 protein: CASIGTGTVDQPQHF; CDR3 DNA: TGTGCCAGCATAGGAACCGGGACAGTCGATCAGCCCCAGCATTTT
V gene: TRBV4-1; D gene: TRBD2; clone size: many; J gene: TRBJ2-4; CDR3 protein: CASSQEKWASGGAHF; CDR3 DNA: TGCGCCAGCAGCCAAGAAAAGTGGGCAAGCGGGGGGGCGCACTTC
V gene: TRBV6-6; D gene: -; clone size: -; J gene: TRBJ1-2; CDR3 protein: CASEPGTTNYGYTF; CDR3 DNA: TGTGCCAGCGAACCGGGGACTACTAACTATGGCTACACCTTC
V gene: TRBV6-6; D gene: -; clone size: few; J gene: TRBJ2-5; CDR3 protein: CASSQGETQYF; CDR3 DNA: TGTGCCAGCAGCCAGGGGGAGACCCAGTACTTC
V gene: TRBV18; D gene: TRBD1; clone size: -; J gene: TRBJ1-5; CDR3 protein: CASSEWTGGNQPQHF; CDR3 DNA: TGTGCCAGCTCAGAATGGACAGGGGGCAATCAGCCCCAGCATTTT
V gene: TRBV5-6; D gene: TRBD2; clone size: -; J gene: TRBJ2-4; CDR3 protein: CASSLRTSGTLAKNIQYF; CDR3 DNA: TGTGCCAGCAGCCTCCGGACTAGCGGGACCCTAGCCAAAAACATTCAGTACTTC
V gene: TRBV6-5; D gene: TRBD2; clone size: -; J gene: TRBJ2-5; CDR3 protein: CASRRTSGMGETQYF; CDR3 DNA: TGTGCCAGCAGGAGGACTAGCGGGATGGGGGAGACCCAGTACTTC
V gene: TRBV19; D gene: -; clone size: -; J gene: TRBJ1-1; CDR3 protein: CASSSLAGTEAFF; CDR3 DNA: TGTGCCAGTAGTTCCCTCGCGGGCACTGAAGCTTTCTTT
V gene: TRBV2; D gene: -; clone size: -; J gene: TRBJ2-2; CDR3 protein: CASRREAGELFF; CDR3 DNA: TGTGCCAGCAGGAGGGAGGCCGGGGAGCTGTTTTTT